The 5 T cell receptor gamma chains in this list originate from one sample, sequenced in a study of Vδ1+ human thymocytes. Overall study results and limits: Thymic TRG and TRD repertoires appeared highly polyclonal.

RNA was extracted from the cells and then reverse transcribed. Pooled V-gene forward primers with one constant-region reverse primer generated the CDR3 amplicons by multiplex PCR. TCRdb re-called the multiplex PCR reads using CATT. The sample has tens of thousands of gamma-chain clones, around 20% seen once; the top ten hold under 2%. Their antigens are not known. The sequencing input was Vdelta1+ gamma-delta thymocytes from the thymus. Indicated subset: FACS-sorted CD3+ TCRalphabeta- TCRVdelta1+ TCRVdelta2- thymocytes. These receptors all come from a girl in the first two years of life who had congenital heart surgery.

As concerns this clone: The sample carries other DNA sequences with the same CDR3. The V call is TRGV9, the J call TRGJP2. Germline-derived CDR1 and CDR2 are GITISATS and ISYDGTV (reference sequence). Trimming removed 0 bases from V and 5 bases from J; junction bases left unmatched: 6. This CDR3 is 15 amino acids long. CDR3 nucleotides: TGTGCCTTGTGGGAGGTGCTCGGGAGTGATTGGATCAAGACGTTT. This sequence encodes CALWEVLGSDWIKTF.

The table lists this clone with a few counts. The chain is built from TRGV2 and TRGJ1 or TRGJ2. This CDR3 is built from 11 residues. CDR1 EGSNGY and CDR2 YDSYNSKV come from the germline V gene. Trimming took 9 bases from V and 0 from J; bases not matched to a gene: 2. The CDR3 nucleotides read TGTGCCACCCCGAATTATTATAAGAAACTCTTT. Its protein is CATPNYYKKLF.

The chain carries TRGV8 and TRGJ1 or TRGJ2. The CDR3 runs to 14 residues. Trimming at V came to 0 bases and at J to 6 bases, leaving 8 bases not matched to a gene. The V gene's germline CDR1 is VENAVY and CDR2 YDSYNSRV. The CDR3 loop is CATWDREVSYKKLF. Here the CDR3 DNA reads TGTGCCACCTGGGATAGGGAGGTTAGTTATAAGAAACTCTTT.

The chain employs TRGV8 and TRGJ1 or TRGJ2. J was trimmed by 11 bases and V by 2 bases; bases with no gene match: 6. The CDR3 length is 11 residues. Germline loops: CDR1 VENAVY, CDR2 YDSYNSRV. The CDR3 reads CATWDNTEKLF. The CDR3 DNA reads TGTGCCACCTGGGATAATACGGAGAAACTCTTT.

The chain recombines TRGV4 with TRGJ1 or TRGJ2. This CDR3 comprises 16 residues. Trimming at V came to 0 bases and at J to 1 base, leaving 9 bases not matched to a gene. Germline V gene lookup returns CDR1 EGSTGY and CDR2 YDSYTSSV. The CDR3 nucleotides read TGTGCCACCTGGGATGGGCAGGGCCCAAATTATTATAAGAAACTCTTT. Translated: CATWDGQGPNYYKKLF.